This entry lists 22 T cell receptor beta chains sequenced from one sample in a study of blood T cell repertoires in COVID-19. TCRdb's copy holds only in-frame clones and misses some; the assay was immunoSEQ multiplex PCR. This sample has about 190,000 clones, with around nine tenths found just once. Material for sequencing was peripheral blood. All receptors derive from a human donor in a cohort sampled during active COVID-19.

This clone was counted a single time. The rearrangement links TRBV19 to TRBJ1-2; tentative D call: TRBD1 (6 bases). In germline, CDR1 is LNHDA, CDR2 SQIVND (reference sequence). V was trimmed by 4 bases and J by 4 bases, leaving 10 bases between them. CDR3 size: 13 residues. The CDR3 sequence is CASSRTDIYGYTF. Written as DNA, the CDR3 is TGTGCCAGTAGTAGGACAGATATCTATGGCTACACCTTC.

This clone occurred a few times. This chain joins TRBV10-3 and TRBJ1-5, with TRBD1 as a possible D gene (5 bases). The CDR3 is 15 residues long. Per the germline V gene, CDR1 is ENHRY and CDR2 is SYGVKD. V was clipped by 10 bases and J by 6 bases, with 22 bases between them. In DNA form, the CDR3 reads TGTGCCACAAAGAGAGATCAGGGCATGGGTCAGCCCCAGCATTTT. Translation: CATKRDQGMGQPQHF.

V is TRBV2 and J is TRBJ2-5; 9 nucleotides match TRBD2. CDR3 length: 14 amino acids. Germline CDR1 reads SNHLY; CDR2 reads FYNNEI. Unmatched junction bases numbered 6, after V lost 6 bases and J lost 4 bases. CDR3 in DNA: TGTGCCAGCAGCCCCTCAGCGGGAGGAGAGACCCAGTACTTC. This sequence encodes CASSPSAGGETQYF. The full variable domain, with the rest looked up from reference TRBV2 and TRBJ2-5, is EPEVTQTPSHQVTQMGQEVILRCVPISNHLYFYWYRQILGQKVEFLVSFYNNEISEKSEIFDDQFSVERPDGSNFTLKIRSTKLEDSAMYFCASSPSAGGETQYFGPGTRLLVL.

V usage is TRBV6-6 and J usage is TRBJ1-2, with D possibly being TRBD1 (5 bases). This CDR3 has 12 residues. Germline V lookup: CDR1 MNHNY, CDR2 SVGAGI (reference sequence). V dropped 6 bases and J dropped 7 bases, with 12 bases sitting between them. The CDR3 reads CASRIGHFGYTF. The CDR3 DNA reads TGTGCCAGCAGGATCGGACATTTTGGCTACACCTTC.

The chain uses TRBV27 and TRBJ2-7; 10 nucleotides align to TRBD2. V lost 8 bases to trimming and J lost 2 bases; unmatched junction nucleotides: 3. Germline CDR1 and CDR2: MNHEY and SMNVEV (reference sequence). CDR3 length: 13 residues. CDR3 nucleotides: TGTGCCAGCGGGCTAGCGGGGGCCTACGAGCAGTACTTC. This codes for CASGLAGAYEQYF.

This chain uses TRBV25-1 with TRBJ1-4; D is unresolved. The germline V gene has CDR1 MGHDK and CDR2 SYGVNS. V was clipped by 5 bases and J by 4 bases, with 8 bases between them. The CDR3 covers 13 residues. The CDR3 is CASSPGYNEKLFF. DNA of the CDR3: TGTGCCAGCAGTCCCGGTTATAATGAAAAACTGTTTTTT.

CDR3 sequence reads: CASSKTGTGSYEQYF. Written as DNA, the CDR3 is TGCGCCAGCAGCAAGACCGGGACAGGGTCCTACGAGCAGTACTTC. The V and J genes are TRBV5-1 and TRBJ2-7; 9 nucleotides match TRBD1. J gave up 1 base and V 4 bases, and 6 bases lay outside the gene matches. From germline, CDR1 is SGHRS and CDR2 YFSETQ. CDR3 size: 15 residues.

This sequence joins TRBV2 and TRBJ2-5; 8 positions agree with TRBD1. This CDR3 comprises 15 residues. Germline V gene lookup returns CDR1 SNHLY and CDR2 FYNNEI. V lost 6 bases and J lost 4; bases outside the gene matches: 10. This chain's CDR3 is CASRTQGGEGETQYF. The DNA for the CDR3 is TGTGCCAGCAGGACACAGGGGGGTGAGGGAGAGACCCAGTACTTC.

The V gene is TRBV18, the J gene TRBJ2-3; weak D call: TRBD1 (6 bases). CDR1 KGHSH and CDR2 LQKENI come from the germline V gene. Trimming shortened V by 0 bases and J by 4 bases, and 17 bases separated the two germline ends. The CDR3 has 17 residues. DNA of the CDR3: TGTGCCAGCTCACCACCTCTGAGCCAGGGGTTGTCAGATACGCAGTATTTT. As protein: CASSPPLSQGLSDTQYF.

This clone was observed a handful of times. This rearrangement joins TRBV5-1 to TRBJ1-2; D remains ambiguous. From germline, CDR1 is SGHRS and CDR2 YFSETQ. V lost 0 bases and J 2 bases, leaving 8 bases between the germline ends. The CDR3 extends over 14 amino acids. The CDR3 coding sequence is TGCGCCAGCAGCTTGGAGACACCGAACTATGGCTACACCTTC. Translated: CASSLETPNYGYTF.

J is TRBJ1-4 and V is TRBV27; TRBD1 might be the D (6 bases). The germline V gene encodes CDR1 MNHEY and CDR2 SMNVEV (reference sequence). The CDR3 length is 14 residues. Between the trimmed V and J ends, which lost 6 bases and 6 bases, there was a span of 14 bases. The CDR3 sequence is CASSHRVGDEKLFF. The DNA of the CDR3 is TGTGCCAGCAGCCACAGGGTTGGGGATGAAAAACTGTTTTTT.

The chain is built from TRBV19 and TRBJ1-1; 11 bases agree with TRBD1. Germline CDR1 is LNHDA and CDR2 is SQIVND (reference sequence). With 5 bases clipped from V and 4 bases from J, the junction kept 6 bases outside the gene matches. The CDR3 covers 15 residues. In DNA form, the CDR3 reads TGTGCCAGTAGTTCAGGACAGGGGGCAATCACTGAAGCTTTCTTT. Protein: CASSSGQGAITEAFF.

The chain's CDR3 is CASSDRMLNTEAFF. CDR3 nucleotide sequence: TGTGCCAGCAGCGACAGGATGTTGAACACTGAAGCTTTCTTT. The chain links TRBV5-4 to TRBJ1-1, with D tentatively TRBD1 (6 bases). The CDR3 is made up of 14 amino acids. Trimming removed 4 bases at V and 0 bases at J, with 10 bases between. Germline V CDR1 and CDR2: SGHNT, YYREEE (reference sequence). Full variable domain (missing parts from reference TRBV5-4 and TRBJ1-1): ETGVTQSPTHLIKTRGQQVTLRCSSQSGHNTVSWYQQALGQGPQFIFQYYREEENGRGNFPPRFSGLQFPNYSSELNVNALELDDSALYLCASSDRMLNTEAFFGQGTRLTVV.

This clone was recorded a few times. This rearrangement joins TRBV4-2 to TRBJ2-2; the match to TRBD1 covers 10 bases. The V gene's germline CDR1 is LGHNA and CDR2 YNFKEQ. The CDR3 has 17 residues. With 3 bases clipped from V and 4 bases from J, the junction kept 8 bases outside the gene matches. DNA of the CDR3: TGTGCCAGCAGCCAGGAAGGGACAGGGGCCTCCACCGGGGAGCTGTTTTTT. Its translation: CASSQEGTGASTGELFF.

The chain has TRBV28 and TRBJ1-5, with a tentative D call TRBD1 (6 bases). Trimming stripped 5 bases from V and 6 bases from J, with 14 bases between. Germline V CDR1 and CDR2: MDHEN, SYDVKM. The CDR3 has 14 amino acids. The CDR3 DNA sequence: TGTGCCAGCAGTCGCCGGGACATCTCTCAGCCCCAGCATTTT. Its protein is CASSRRDISQPQHF.

Only a few counts were recorded for this clone. This sequence joins TRBV7-2 and TRBJ2-7; maybe TRBD1 (6 bases). There are 14 residues in the CDR3. V was shortened by 4 bases and J by 1 base, with 11 bases between the two germline ends. Germline loops: CDR1 SGHTA, CDR2 FQGNSA. The CDR3 region is CASSSKTGSYEQYF. The DNA for the CDR3 is TGTGCCAGCAGCTCGAAAACAGGGTCCTACGAGCAGTACTTC.

The chain recombines TRBV5-6 with TRBJ1-1; TRBD1 might be the D (5 bases). The ends were cut back, 0 bases at V and 1 base at J, with 10 bases in the middle. The CDR3 has 15 amino acids. The germline V gene encodes CDR1 SGHDT and CDR2 YYEEEE. Here the CDR3 reads CASSLETGKNTEAFF. Here the CDR3 DNA reads TGTGCCAGCAGCTTGGAAACAGGAAAGAACACTGAAGCTTTCTTT.

The genes are TRBV5-1 and TRBJ2-1, with 9 bases identical to TRBD2. The CDR3 sequence is 14 residues long. The J segment lost 7 bases and the V segment lost 3 bases, leaving 5 bases of the junction unmatched. Germline CDR1 and CDR2: SGHRS and YFSETQ. Here the CDR3 reads CASSYSGSKNEQFF. The CDR3 DNA follows: TGCGCCAGCAGCTATAGCGGGAGTAAAAATGAGCAGTTCTTC. Drawing the rest from reference TRBV5-1 and TRBJ2-1, the complete variable domain is KAGVTQTPRYLIKTRGQQVTLSCSPISGHRSVSWYQQTPGQGLQFLFEYFSETQRNKGNFPGRFSGRQFSNSRSEMNVSTLELGDSALYLCASSYSGSKNEQFFGPGTRLTVL.

The chain recombines TRBV5-4 with TRBJ2-2; D not resolved. CDR1 and CDR2 (germline): SGHNT, YYREEE (reference sequence). V was pared by 3 bases and J by 3 bases, with 6 bases between. This CDR3 region has 13 residues. The CDR3 DNA follows: TGTGCCAGCAGCTATGAGGACACCGGGGAGCTGTTTTTT. It is translated as CASSYEDTGELFF.

The CDR3 reads CASSPGTSGSRGTQYF. The CDR3 DNA reads TGTGCCAGTAGTCCCGGGACTAGCGGGTCGAGGGGGACCCAGTACTTC. The chain carries TRBV19 and TRBJ2-5, with TRBD2 matching over 12 bases. This CDR3 has 16 residues. The germline V gene has CDR1 LNHDA and CDR2 SQIVND (reference sequence). Germline trimming cut 5 bases from V and 7 bases from J; bases unmatched to any gene: 11.

The CDR3 region has the DNA TGTGCCAGCTCACGCCGGGACAGGGCTGAGCAGTTCTTC. Residues: CASSRRDRAEQFF. The rearrangement links TRBV18 to TRBJ2-1, with TRBD1 matching 9 bases. This CDR3 is built from 13 residues. The J segment lost 9 bases and the V segment lost 4 bases, leaving 4 bases of the junction unmatched. Germline values: CDR1 KGHSH, CDR2 LQKENI.

This clone was counted a single time. The chain couples TRBV2 to TRBJ1-1; maybe TRBD1 (5 bases). Germline values: CDR1 SNHLY, CDR2 FYNNEI. The CDR3 runs 13 residues. Between the trimmed V and J ends, which lost 9 bases and 4 bases, there was a span of 15 bases. The CDR3 DNA follows: TGTGCCAGTACGATCGGCGGGGGCACTGAAGCTTTCTTT. Its protein is CASTIGGGTEAFF. The full variable domain, with the rest looked up from reference TRBV2 and TRBJ1-1, is EPEVTQTPSHQVTQMGQEVILRCVPISNHLYFYWYRQILGQKVEFLVSFYNNEISEKSEIFDDQFSVERPDGSNFTLKIRSTKLEDSAMYFCASTIGGGTEAFFGQGTRLTVV.